This TCR beta chain comes out of a study of glioma-infiltrating T cells after dendritic cell vaccination. At the level of the study: Autologous tumor lysate was loaded overnight onto monocyte-derived dendritic cells grown approximately 7 days with IL-4 and GM-CSF.

With respect to this clone: The sample contains more than one DNA sequence encoding this CDR3.

Amplification used 60 V beta primers and 13 J beta primers. Profiling relied on immunoSEQ multiplex PCR, and the TCRdb table lists in-frame clones only, not all of them. The repertoire consists of over 90,000 clones, with 70% to 90% occurring once and the leading ten covering 2.5% to 3%. The CDR3 loop spans 14 amino acids. V gave up 0 bases and J gave up 2 bases, with 8 bases separating them. Germline-derived CDR1 and CDR2 are SGHRS and YFSETQ. The receptor comes from a human donor with glioblastoma. The V gene is TRBV5-1, the J gene TRBJ2-5; TRBD2 might be the D (6 bases). The material was blood, obtained before dendritic cell vaccination. The CDR3 region has the DNA TGCGCCAGCAGCTTGGGCGGGGTACAAGAGACCCAGTACTTC. It yields the protein CASSLGGVQETQYF.